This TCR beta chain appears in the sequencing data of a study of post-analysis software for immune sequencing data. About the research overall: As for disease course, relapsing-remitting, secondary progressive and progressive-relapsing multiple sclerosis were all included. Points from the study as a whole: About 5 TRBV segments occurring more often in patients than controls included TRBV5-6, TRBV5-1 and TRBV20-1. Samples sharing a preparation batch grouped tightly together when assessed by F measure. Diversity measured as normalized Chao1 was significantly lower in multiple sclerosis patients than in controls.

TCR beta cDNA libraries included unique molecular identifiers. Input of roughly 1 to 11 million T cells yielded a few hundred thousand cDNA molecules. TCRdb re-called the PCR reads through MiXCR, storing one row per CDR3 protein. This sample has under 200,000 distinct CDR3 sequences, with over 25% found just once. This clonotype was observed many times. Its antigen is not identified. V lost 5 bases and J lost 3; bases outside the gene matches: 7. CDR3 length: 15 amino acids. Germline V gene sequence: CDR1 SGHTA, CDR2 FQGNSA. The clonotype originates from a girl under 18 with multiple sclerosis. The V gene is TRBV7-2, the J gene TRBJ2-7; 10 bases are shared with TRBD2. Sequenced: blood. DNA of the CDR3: TGTGCCAGCAGCCCTTCTAGCGGGGGCTTCTACGAGCAGTACTTC. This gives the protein CASSPSSGGFYEQYF.